This entry is about one T cell receptor beta chain. The data derive from a study of shared clonotypes between healthy human individuals. The protocol was immunoSEQ multiplex PCR, while the TCRdb copy is restricted to in-frame clones and leaves out a portion. Here the sample spans around 500,000 clones, over 75% being singletons. The CDR3 is 17 amino acids. The V and J ends lost 2 bases and 5 bases respectively, with 20 bases between them. The germline CDR1 and CDR2 sequences are SGDLS and YYNGEE. The sample comprised PBMCs. This clonotype was obtained from a woman aged 35 to 49 in good health. Some clones in this sample may be carry-over from other donors' samples. The V gene is TRBV9, the J gene TRBJ2-1, with D maybe TRBD2 (5 bases). This CDR3 is CASSVNPTRDLNNEQFF. As DNA, the CDR3 is TGTGCCAGCAGCGTTAACCCCACCCGGGATCTTAACAATGAGCAGTTCTTC.